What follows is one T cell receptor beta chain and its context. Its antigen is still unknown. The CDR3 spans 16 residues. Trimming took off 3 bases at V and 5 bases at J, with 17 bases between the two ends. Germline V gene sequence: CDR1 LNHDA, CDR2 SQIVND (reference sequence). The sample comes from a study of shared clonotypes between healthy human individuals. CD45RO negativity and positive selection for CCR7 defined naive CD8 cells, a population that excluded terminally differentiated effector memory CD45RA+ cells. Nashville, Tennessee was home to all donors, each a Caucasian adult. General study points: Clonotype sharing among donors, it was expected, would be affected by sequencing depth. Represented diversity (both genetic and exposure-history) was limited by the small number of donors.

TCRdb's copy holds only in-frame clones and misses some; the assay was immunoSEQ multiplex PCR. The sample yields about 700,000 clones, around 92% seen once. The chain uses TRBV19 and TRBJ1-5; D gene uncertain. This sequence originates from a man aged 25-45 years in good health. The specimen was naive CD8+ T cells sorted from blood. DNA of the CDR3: TGTGCCAGTAGTATGGGGTTCCCTATAGTCCATCAGCCCCAGCATTTT. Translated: CASSMGFPIVHQPQHF.